This T cell receptor (beta chain) was sequenced in a study of tumor and adjacent non-tumor tissue in lung cancer. The template was RNA from unsorted bulk tissue. For this clonotype: Its specificity is not known. The junction and the germline gene differ at one end; a read error may be behind it.

Overall study findings and caveats: Tumor tissue had significantly higher TCR diversity than normal lung.

The CDR3 is 14 amino acids. The germline CDR1 and CDR2 sequences are LGHNA and YSLEER. The library came from three nested PCR rounds adapted from ARM-PCR protocols. TCRdb used MiXCR to reprocess the multiplex PCR reads, holding one entry per CDR3 protein. The sample includes over 100,000 distinct CDR3 sequences, 75% seen only once; the top ten take about 40%. This TCR was sampled from an older woman with non-small cell lung cancer. Sequenced: lung tumor tissue. V gene TRBV4-3 combines with J gene TRBJ1-2, with D uncertain. This CDR3 is CASNQDLGVDGYTF. DNA of the CDR3: TGCGCCAGCAACCAAGATCTGGGAGTTGATGGCTACACGTTC.